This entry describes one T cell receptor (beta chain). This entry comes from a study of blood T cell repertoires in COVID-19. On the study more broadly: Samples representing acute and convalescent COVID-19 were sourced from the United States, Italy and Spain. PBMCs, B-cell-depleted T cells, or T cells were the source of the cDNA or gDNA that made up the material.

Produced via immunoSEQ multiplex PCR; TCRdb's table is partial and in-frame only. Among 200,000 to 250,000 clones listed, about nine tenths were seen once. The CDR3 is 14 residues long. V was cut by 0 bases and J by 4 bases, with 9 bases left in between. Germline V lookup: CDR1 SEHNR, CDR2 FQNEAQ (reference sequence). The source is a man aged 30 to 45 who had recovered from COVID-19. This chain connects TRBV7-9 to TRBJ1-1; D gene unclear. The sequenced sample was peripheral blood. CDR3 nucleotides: TGTGCCAGCAGCTTAGCTCGCGTGAGCACTGAAGCTTTCTTT. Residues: CASSLARVSTEAFF. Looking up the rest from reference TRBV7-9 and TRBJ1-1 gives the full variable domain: DTGVSQNPRHKITKRGQNVTFRCDPISEHNRLYWYRQTLGQGPEFLTYFQNEAQLEKSRLLSDRFSAERPKGSFSTLEIQRTEQGDSAMYLCASSLARVSTEAFFGQGTRLTVV.